The 10 T cell receptor beta chains below come from one sample, sequenced in a study of T cell responses to AZD1222 COVID-19 vaccine. Here immunoSEQ multiplex PCR was the method, and the copy in TCRdb shows in-frame clones only, minus some. The sample includes about 150,000 clones, roughly 94% of them seen just once. Sequences were derived from peripheral blood, sampled on day 0 of AZD1222 vaccination. These receptors all stem from an adult in good health.

The V and J genes are TRBV2 and TRBJ2-1; TRBD1 agrees at 9 bases. V trimming: 0 bases; J trimming: 4 bases; junction bases outside the gene matches: 4. The CDR3 is 16 amino acids. From germline, CDR1 is SNHLY and CDR2 FYNNEI. This chain's CDR3 is CASSEADRGEYNEQFF. Written as DNA, the CDR3 is TGTGCCAGCAGTGAAGCTGACAGGGGGGAATACAATGAGCAGTTCTTC.

CDR3 bases: TGTGCCAGCAGCGACGGACAGGGGAATTGGGAGTCTGAAGCTTTCTTT. It codes for CASSDGQGNWESEAFF. This chain links TRBV6-4 with TRBJ1-1; 9 bases are shared with TRBD1. CDR3 length: 16 residues. Germline V gene lookup returns CDR1 MRHNA and CDR2 SNTAGT. After removal of 6 bases from V and 6 bases from J, the junction contained 14 bases not matched to a gene.

There are a few counts of this clone. This chain connects TRBV3-1 (or the pseudogene TRBV3-2) to TRBJ1-6; TRBD1 agrees at 7 bases. CDR3 length equals 13 residues. Trimming took 4 bases from V and 7 from J; bases not matched to a gene: 1. In germline, CDR1 is LGHDT, CDR2 YNNKEL (reference sequence). Here the CDR3 DNA reads TGTGCCAGCAGCCTACAGGGGAATTCACCCCTCCACTTT. Residues: CASSLQGNSPLHF.

V and J are TRBV29-1 and TRBJ2-1; tentatively, D is TRBD2 (5 bases). The CDR3 sequence is 11 residues long. The germline gives CDR1 SQVTM, CDR2 ANQGSEA. V was pared by 6 bases and J by 7 bases, with 10 bases between. CDR3: CSVQTINEQFF. The CDR3 nucleotides read TGCAGCGTCCAGACTATAAATGAGCAGTTCTTC.

This chain uses TRBV7-3 with TRBJ2-1, with D tentatively TRBD1 (5 bases). Germline loops: CDR1 SGHTA, CDR2 FQGTGA. V was pared by 2 bases and J by 4 bases, with 12 bases between. The CDR3 spans 15 residues. This CDR3 reads CASSLGRGEYNEQFF. CDR3 in DNA: TGTGCCAGCAGCTTAGGTAGGGGCGAGTACAATGAGCAGTTCTTC.

The V gene is TRBV29-1, the J gene TRBJ1-1; D is perhaps TRBD1 (6 bases). The length of the CDR3 is 12 residues. V was pared by 5 bases and J by 8 bases, with 15 bases between. Per the germline V gene, CDR1 is SQVTM and CDR2 is ANQGSEA. Here the CDR3 reads CSVLQGGLEAFF. The CDR3 bases are TGCAGCGTTCTACAGGGAGGTCTAGAAGCTTTCTTT. Full variable domain (rest looked up from reference TRBV29-1 and TRBJ1-1): SAVISQKPSRDICQRGTSLTIQCQVDSQVTMMFWYRQQPGQSLTLIATANQGSEATYESGFVIDKFPISRPNLTFSTLTVSNMSPEDSSIYLCSVLQGGLEAFFGQGTRLTVV.

In this sample, this clone turned up once. The chain combines TRBV11-2 with TRBJ2-1, with D unclear. Germline CDR1 reads SGHAT; CDR2 reads FQNNGV. This CDR3 contains 12 residues. The V and J ends lost 2 bases and 7 bases respectively, with 6 bases between them. The CDR3 region is CASSLFANEQFF. CDR3 in DNA: TGTGCCAGCAGCTTATTCGCAAATGAGCAGTTCTTC.

This chain connects TRBV6-5 to TRBJ2-2; perhaps TRBD1 as D (7 bases). This CDR3 contains 15 residues. With 5 bases removed from V and 6 bases from J, the gap between germline ends came to 16 bases. Per the germline V gene, CDR1 is MNHEY and CDR2 is SVGAGI. The chain's CDR3 is CASSHSGGGPGELFF. The DNA of the CDR3 is TGTGCCAGCAGTCATAGCGGAGGGGGCCCCGGGGAGCTGTTTTTT.

This chain's CDR3 is CASSLEGVADTQYF. As DNA, the CDR3 is TGCGCCAGCAGCCTGGAGGGGGTCGCAGATACGCAGTATTTT. The chain recombines TRBV5-1 with TRBJ2-3; D may correspond to TRBD1 or TRBD2 (6 bases each). Germline values: CDR1 SGHRS, CDR2 YFSETQ. V gave up 4 bases and J gave up 4 bases, with 13 bases separating them. There are 14 residues in the CDR3.

The rearrangement joins TRBV6-5 to TRBJ1-2; no definite D call. Trimming shortened V by 8 bases and J by 8 bases, and 21 bases separated the two germline ends. This CDR3 comprises 14 residues. The V gene's germline CDR1 is MNHEY and CDR2 SVGAGI. The CDR3 loop is CASEFGLALGGYTF. The CDR3 region has the DNA TGTGCCAGCGAGTTTGGCTTGGCCTTAGGGGGCTACACCTTC.